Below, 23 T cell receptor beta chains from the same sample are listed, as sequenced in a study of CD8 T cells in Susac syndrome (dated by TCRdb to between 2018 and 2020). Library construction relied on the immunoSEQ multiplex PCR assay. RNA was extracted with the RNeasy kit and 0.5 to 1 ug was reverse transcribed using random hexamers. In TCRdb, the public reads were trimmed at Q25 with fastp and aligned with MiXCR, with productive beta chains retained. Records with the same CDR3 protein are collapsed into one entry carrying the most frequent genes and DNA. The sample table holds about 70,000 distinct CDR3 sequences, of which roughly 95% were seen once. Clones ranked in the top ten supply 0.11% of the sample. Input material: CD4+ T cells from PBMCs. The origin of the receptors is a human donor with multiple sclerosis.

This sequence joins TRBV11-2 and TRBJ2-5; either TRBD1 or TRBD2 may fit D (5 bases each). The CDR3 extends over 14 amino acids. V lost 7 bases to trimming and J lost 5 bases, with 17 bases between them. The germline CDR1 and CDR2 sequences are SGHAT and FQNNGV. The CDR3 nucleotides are TGTGCCAGCAACACAAGATGGGGGAGTGAGACCCAGTACTTC. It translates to CASNTRWGSETQYF.

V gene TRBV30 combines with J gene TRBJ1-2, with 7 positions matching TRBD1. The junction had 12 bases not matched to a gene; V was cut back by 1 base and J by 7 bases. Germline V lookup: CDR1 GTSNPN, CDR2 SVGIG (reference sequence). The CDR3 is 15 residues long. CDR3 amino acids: CAWSARTGPWGGYTF. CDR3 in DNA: TGTGCCTGGAGTGCCCGGACAGGCCCCTGGGGTGGCTACACCTTC.

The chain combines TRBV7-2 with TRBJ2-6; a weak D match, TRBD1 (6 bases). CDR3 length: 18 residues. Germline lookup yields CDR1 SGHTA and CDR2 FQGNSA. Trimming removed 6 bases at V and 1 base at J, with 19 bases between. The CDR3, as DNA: TGTGCCAGCAGGCAAGGGGGTCAGGGCCCATCTGGGGCCAACGTCCTGACTTTC. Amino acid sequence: CASRQGGQGPSGANVLTF. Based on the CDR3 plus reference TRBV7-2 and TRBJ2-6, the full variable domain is GAGVSQSPSNKVTEKGKDVELRCDPISGHTALYWYRQSLGQGLEFLIYFQGNSAPDKSGLPSDRFSAERTGGSVSTLTIQRTQQEDSAVYLCASRQGGQGPSGANVLTFGAGSRLTVL.

The CDR3 DNA follows: TGTGCCAGCAGTCCCTTTCCAGCTAGCGGGGGTAACAATGAGCAGTTCTTC. Translating it yields CASSPFPASGGNNEQFF. V usage is TRBV6-1 and J usage is TRBJ2-1; 10 bases agree with TRBD2. After removal of 5 bases from V and 5 bases from J, the junction contained 12 bases not matched to a gene. Germline V gene sequence: CDR1 MNHNS, CDR2 SASEGT. This CDR3 region has 17 residues.

CDR3: CAWSAGRYEQYF. The CDR3 DNA follows: TGTGCCTGGAGCGCGGGACGGTACGAGCAGTACTTC. This rearrangement joins TRBV30 to TRBJ2-7; D is possibly TRBD2 (6 bases). V lost 3 bases and J lost 4, with 10 bases in between. The germline gives CDR1 GTSNPN, CDR2 SVGIG (reference sequence). The CDR3 is 12 residues long. Looking up the rest from reference TRBV30 and TRBJ2-7 gives the full variable domain: SQTIHQWPATLVQPVGSPLSLECTVEGTSNPNLYWYRQAAGRGLQLLFYSVGIGQISSEVPQNLSASRPQDRQFILSSKKLLLSDSGFYLCAWSAGRYEQYFGPGTRLTVT.

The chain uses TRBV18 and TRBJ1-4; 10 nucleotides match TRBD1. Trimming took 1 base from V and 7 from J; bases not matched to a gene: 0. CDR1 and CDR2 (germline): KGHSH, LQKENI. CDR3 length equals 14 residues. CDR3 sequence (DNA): TGTGCCAGCTCACCACGGGACAGGGGTGAAAAACTGTTTTTT. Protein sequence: CASSPRDRGEKLFF.

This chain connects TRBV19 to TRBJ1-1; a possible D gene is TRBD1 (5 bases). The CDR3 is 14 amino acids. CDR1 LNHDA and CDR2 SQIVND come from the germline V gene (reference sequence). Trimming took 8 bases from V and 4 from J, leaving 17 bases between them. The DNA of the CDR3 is TGTGCCAGTTCCCAATCGGGGGATGGCACTGAAGCTTTCTTT. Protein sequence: CASSQSGDGTEAFF.

The CDR3 is CASSLQGTRSPLHF. Written as DNA, the CDR3 is TGTGCCAGCAGCTTACAGGGGACGAGGTCACCCCTCCACTTT. The gene calls are TRBV5-6 and TRBJ1-6; 7 bases line up with TRBD1. Unmatched junction bases numbered 6, after V lost 2 bases and J lost 10 bases. The germline CDR1 and CDR2 sequences are SGHDT and YYEEEE. The CDR3 extends over 14 amino acids.

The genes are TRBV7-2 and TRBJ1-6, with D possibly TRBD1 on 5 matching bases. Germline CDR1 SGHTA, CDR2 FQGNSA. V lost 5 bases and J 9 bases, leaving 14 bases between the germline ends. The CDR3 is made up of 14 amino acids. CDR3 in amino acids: CASSPGKGPSPLHF. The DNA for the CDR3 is TGTGCCAGCAGCCCTGGGAAGGGGCCTTCACCCCTCCACTTT.

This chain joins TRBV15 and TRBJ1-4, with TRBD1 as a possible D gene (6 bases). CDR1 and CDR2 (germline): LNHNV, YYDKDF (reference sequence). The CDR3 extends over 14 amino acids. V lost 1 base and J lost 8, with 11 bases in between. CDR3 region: CATSRVGAKEKLFF. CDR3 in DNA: TGTGCCACCAGCAGAGTGGGGGCGAAGGAAAAACTGTTTTTT.

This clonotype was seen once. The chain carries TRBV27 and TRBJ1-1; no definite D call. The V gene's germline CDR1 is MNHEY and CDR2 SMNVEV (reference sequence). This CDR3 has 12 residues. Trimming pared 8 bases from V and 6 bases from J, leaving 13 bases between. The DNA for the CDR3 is TGTGCCAGCGCACCTCTTGGGGCTGAAGCTTTCTTT. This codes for CASAPLGAEAFF.

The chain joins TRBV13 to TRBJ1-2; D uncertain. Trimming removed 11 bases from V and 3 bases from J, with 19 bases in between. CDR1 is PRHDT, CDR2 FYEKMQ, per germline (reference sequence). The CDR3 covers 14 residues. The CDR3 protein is CALPGREVYYGYTF. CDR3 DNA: TGTGCCCTACCCGGCCGGGAAGTCTACTATGGCTACACCTTC.

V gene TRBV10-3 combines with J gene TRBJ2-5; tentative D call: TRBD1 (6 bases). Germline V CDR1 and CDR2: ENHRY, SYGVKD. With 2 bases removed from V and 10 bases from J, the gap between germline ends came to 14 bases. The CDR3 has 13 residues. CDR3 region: CAISEVAARGQYF. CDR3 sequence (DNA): TGTGCCATCAGTGAGGTGGCAGCCAGGGGCCAGTACTTC.

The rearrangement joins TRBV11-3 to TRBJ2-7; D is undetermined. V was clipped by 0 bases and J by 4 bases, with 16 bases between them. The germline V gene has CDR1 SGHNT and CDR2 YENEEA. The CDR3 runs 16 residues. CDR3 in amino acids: CASSLDLTLTGYEQYF. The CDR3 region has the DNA TGTGCCAGCAGCTTAGATTTAACGCTTACTGGGTACGAGCAGTACTTC.

In DNA form, the CDR3 reads TGTGCCAGCAGTGAAGTAAGGGGGTTTGAAGCTTTCTTT. Encoded protein: CASSEVRGFEAFF. The chain is built from TRBV2 and TRBJ1-1, with a tentative D call TRBD1 (6 bases). This CDR3 region has 13 residues. Trimming cost V 1 base and J 7 bases, with 10 bases left between them. From germline, CDR1 is SNHLY and CDR2 FYNNEI. Full variable domain (missing parts from reference TRBV2 and TRBJ1-1): EPEVTQTPSHQVTQMGQEVILRCVPISNHLYFYWYRQILGQKVEFLVSFYNNEISEKSEIFDDQFSVERPDGSNFTLKIRSTKLEDSAMYFCASSEVRGFEAFFGQGTRLTVV.

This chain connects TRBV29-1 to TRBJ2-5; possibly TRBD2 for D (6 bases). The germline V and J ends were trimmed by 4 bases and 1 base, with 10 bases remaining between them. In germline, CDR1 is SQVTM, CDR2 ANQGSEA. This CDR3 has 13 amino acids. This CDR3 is CSVVARGQETQYF. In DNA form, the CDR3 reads TGCAGCGTTGTTGCGCGGGGCCAAGAGACCCAGTACTTC.

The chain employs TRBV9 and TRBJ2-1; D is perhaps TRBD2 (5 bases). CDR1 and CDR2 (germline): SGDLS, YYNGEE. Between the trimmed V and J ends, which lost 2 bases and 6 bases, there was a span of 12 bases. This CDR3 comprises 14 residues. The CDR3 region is CASSVRPAGNEQFF. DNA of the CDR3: TGTGCCAGCAGCGTCCGGCCGGCGGGCAATGAGCAGTTCTTC.

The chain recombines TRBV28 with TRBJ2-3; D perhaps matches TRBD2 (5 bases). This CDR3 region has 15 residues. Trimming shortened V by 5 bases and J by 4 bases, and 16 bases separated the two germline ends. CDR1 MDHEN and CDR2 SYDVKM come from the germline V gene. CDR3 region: CASSPSLASPDTQYF. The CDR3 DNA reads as TGTGCCAGCAGTCCTTCCTTAGCTAGCCCAGATACGCAGTATTTT.

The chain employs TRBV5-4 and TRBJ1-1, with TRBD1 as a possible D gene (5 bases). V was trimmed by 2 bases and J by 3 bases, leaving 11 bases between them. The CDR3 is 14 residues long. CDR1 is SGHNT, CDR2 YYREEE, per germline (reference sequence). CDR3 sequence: CASSFPLGDTEAFF. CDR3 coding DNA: TGTGCCAGCAGCTTCCCTCTAGGGGACACTGAAGCTTTCTTT.

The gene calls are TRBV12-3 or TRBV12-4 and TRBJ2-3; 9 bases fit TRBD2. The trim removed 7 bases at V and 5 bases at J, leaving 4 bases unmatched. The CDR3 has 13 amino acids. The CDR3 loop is CASKRGVEDTQYF. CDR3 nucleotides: TGTGCCAGCAAGCGGGGGGTGGAAGATACGCAGTATTTT.

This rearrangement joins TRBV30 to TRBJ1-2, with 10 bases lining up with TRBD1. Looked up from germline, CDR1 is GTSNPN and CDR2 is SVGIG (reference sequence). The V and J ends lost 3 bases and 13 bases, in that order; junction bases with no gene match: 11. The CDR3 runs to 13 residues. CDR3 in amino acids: CAWSPGQGEVVTF. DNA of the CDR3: TGTGCCTGGAGCCCAGGACAGGGGGAGGTAGTCACCTTC.

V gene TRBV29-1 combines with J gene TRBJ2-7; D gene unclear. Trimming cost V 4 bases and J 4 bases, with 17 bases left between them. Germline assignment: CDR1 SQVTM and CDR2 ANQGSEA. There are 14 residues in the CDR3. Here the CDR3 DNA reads TGCAGCGTTGTAAGGACCGCTCAAAGGTACGAGCAGTACTTC. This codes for CSVVRTAQRYEQYF.

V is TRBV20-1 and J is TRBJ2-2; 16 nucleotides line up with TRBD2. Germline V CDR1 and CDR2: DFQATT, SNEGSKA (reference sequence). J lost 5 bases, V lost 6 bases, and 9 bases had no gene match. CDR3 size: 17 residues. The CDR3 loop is CSASTGTSGGATGELFF. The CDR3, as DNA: TGCAGTGCGTCCACCGGGACTAGCGGGGGGGCGACCGGGGAGCTGTTTTTT.